The T cell receptor (beta chain) under discussion was sequenced for a study of cytotoxic CD8 clonotypes in ibrutinib-treated CLL. Study summary: Responses: some 24 partial, 2 complete; after median around 68 months, around 14 stayed remitted, some twelve progressed.

This clone was counted a few times. The antigen is undetermined. Sequencing was designed to attain a depth spanning 1 in 200,000 to 1 in 1 million T cells. Only in-frame clones appear in the TCRdb table, and some are missing; sequencing was by immunoSEQ multiplex PCR. Of roughly 45,000 clones listed, 50% to 75% are singletons. Study outcomes and limitations: Whereas clonality rose at ibrutinib response, it declined toward baseline at progression. Collection times varied between progressing and sustained-remission patients.

Trimming cost V 8 bases and J 7 bases, with 12 bases left between them. This CDR3 is built from 12 residues. The V gene's germline CDR1 is MNHNS and CDR2 SASEGT. The chain recombines TRBV6-1 with TRBJ1-5, with D possibly matching TRBD1 (5 bases). The sequence was collected from a human donor with chronic lymphocytic leukemia. The sample consisted of PBMCs, taken after 24 months of ibrutinib treatment. CDR3: CASSKGTQPQHF. The DNA of the CDR3 is TGTGCCAGCTCGAAAGGGACCCAGCCCCAGCATTTT.